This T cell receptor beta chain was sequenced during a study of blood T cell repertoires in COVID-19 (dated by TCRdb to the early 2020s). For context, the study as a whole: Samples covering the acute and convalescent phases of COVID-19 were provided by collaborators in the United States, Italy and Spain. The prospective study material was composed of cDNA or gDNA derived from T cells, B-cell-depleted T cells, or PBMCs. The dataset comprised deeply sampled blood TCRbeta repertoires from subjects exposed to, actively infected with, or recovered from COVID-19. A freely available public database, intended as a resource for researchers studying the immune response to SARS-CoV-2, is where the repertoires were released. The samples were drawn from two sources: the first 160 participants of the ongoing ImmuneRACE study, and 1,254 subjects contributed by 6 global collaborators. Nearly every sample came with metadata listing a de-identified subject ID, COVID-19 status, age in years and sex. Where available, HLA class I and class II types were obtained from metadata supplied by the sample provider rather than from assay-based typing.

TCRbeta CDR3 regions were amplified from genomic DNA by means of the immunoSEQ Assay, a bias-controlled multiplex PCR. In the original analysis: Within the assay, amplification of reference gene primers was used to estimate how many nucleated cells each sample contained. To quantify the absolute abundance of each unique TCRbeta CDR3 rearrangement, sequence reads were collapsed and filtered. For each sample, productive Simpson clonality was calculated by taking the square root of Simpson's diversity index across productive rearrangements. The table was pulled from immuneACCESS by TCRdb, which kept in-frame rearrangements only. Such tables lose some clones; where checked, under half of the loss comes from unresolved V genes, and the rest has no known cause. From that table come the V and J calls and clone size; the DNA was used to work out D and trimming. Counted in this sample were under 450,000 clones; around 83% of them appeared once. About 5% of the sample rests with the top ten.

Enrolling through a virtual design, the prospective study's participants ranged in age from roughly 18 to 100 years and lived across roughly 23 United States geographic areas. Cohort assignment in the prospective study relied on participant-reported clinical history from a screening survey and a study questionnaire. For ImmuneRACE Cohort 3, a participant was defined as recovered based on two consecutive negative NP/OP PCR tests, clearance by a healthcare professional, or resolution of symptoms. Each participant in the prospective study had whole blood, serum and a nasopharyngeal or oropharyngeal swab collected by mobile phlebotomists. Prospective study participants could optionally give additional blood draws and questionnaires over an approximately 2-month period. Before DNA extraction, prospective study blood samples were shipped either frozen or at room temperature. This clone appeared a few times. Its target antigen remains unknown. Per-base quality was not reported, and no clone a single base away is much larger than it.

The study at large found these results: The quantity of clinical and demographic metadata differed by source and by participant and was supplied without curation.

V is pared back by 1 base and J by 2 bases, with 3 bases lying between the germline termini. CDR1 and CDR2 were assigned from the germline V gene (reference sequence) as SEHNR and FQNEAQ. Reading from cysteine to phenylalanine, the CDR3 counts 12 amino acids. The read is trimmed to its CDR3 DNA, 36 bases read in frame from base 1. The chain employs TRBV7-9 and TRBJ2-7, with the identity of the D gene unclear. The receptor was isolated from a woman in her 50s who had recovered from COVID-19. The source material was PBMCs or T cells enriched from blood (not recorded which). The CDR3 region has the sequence CASSLVAYEQYF. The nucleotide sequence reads TGTGCCAGCAGCTTAGTCGCCTACGAGCAGTACTTC.